These T cell receptor beta chains were read from a single sample in a study of control samples from healthy donors and cancer patients. Generated by immunoSEQ multiplex PCR, the TCRdb table keeps only in-frame clones and is missing some. The profile shows just over 150,000 clones, approximately 90% of them singletons. Sequencing was performed on blood. Receptors originate from a young man in good health. Each CDR3 is given with its conserved first and last residue. Each record gives: clone size, J gene, V gene, D gene, CDR3 protein, CDR3 DNA. D genes are given only for firm matches. Rows may omit the clone size; those that give it use once, few, many or a size class.

NA	TRBJ2-7	TRBV10-3	NA	CAISPGTWGSSEQYF	TGTGCCATCAGCCCCGGGACGTGGGGGTCGTCCGAGCAGTACTTC
NA	TRBJ2-2	TRBV28	TRBD2	CASLKPRAGGPTNTGELFF	TGTGCCAGCCTCAAACCGAGGGCGGGAGGTCCTACGAACACCGGGGAGCTGTTTTTT
once	TRBJ2-5	TRBV3-1/TRBV3-2	NA	CASNGQYETQYF	TGTGCCAGCAACGGACAGTACGAGACCCAGTACTTC
NA	TRBJ1-3	TRBV30	NA	CAWALRNPNTIYF	TGTGCCTGGGCGCTTAGGAACCCAAACACCATATATTTT
NA	TRBJ1-1	TRBV25-1	NA	CASSEVGSTEAFF	TGTGCCAGCAGTGAAGTAGGGAGCACTGAAGCTTTCTTT
NA	TRBJ1-5	TRBV5-1	NA	CASSLGGDQPQHF	TGCGCCAGCAGCTTGGGGGGTGATCAGCCCCAGCATTTT
NA	TRBJ2-3	TRBV28	NA	CASSFTADTQYF	TGTGCCAGCAGTTTCACAGCTGATACGCAGTATTTT
NA	TRBJ2-2	TRBV7-9	NA	CASSPSGGVTGELFF	TGTGCCAGCAGCCCCAGTGGAGGGGTAACCGGGGAGCTGTTTTTT
once	TRBJ2-4	TRBV6-1	NA	CASSDPRGAGKNIQYF	TGTGCCAGCAGTGACCCCAGGGGGGCGGGCAAAAACATTCAGTACTTC
NA	TRBJ2-5	TRBV14	NA	CASSPRRSSFQETQYF	TGTGCCAGCAGCCCCAGGAGGAGCTCGTTCCAAGAGACCCAGTACTTC
NA	TRBJ2-1	TRBV28	TRBD1	CASRTGGEGRDEQFF	TGTGCCAGCAGGACAGGGGGTGAGGGTCGAGATGAGCAGTTCTTC
few	TRBJ1-5	TRBV9	NA	CASSVAEGSEPQHF	TGTGCCAGCAGCGTAGCGGAAGGGTCAGAGCCCCAGCATTTT
NA	TRBJ1-5	TRBV19	NA	CASSRGGNSNQPQHF	TGTGCCAGTAGTCGTGGGGGCAATAGCAATCAGCCCCAGCATTTT
NA	TRBJ1-2	TRBV7-9	TRBD1	CAEGREGQALGYTF	TGTGCCGAAGGTAGGGAGGGACAGGCCCTCGGCTACACCTTC
NA	TRBJ2-3	TRBV6-6	TRBD1	CASSYGQGTDTQYF	TGTGCCAGCAGTTACGGACAGGGGACAGATACGCAGTATTTT
NA	TRBJ1-3	TRBV18	NA	CASSPGQEGNTIYF	TGTGCCAGCTCACCGGGGCAGGAGGGAAACACCATATATTTT
NA	TRBJ1-2	TRBV7-2	NA	CASSPLGGSYGYTF	TGTGCCAGCAGCCCCTTAGGGGGGTCCTATGGCTACACCTTC
NA	TRBJ2-2	TRBV27	TRBD1	CASSTRDRASGELFF	TGTGCCAGCAGTACTAGGGACAGGGCGTCGGGGGAGCTGTTTTTT
NA	TRBJ2-2	TRBV4-1	NA	CASSHGAGTGELFF	TGCGCCAGCAGCCATGGCGCAGGGACAGGGGAGCTGTTTTTT
NA	TRBJ1-3	TRBV6-5	NA	CASSYSADGRGNTIYF	TGTGCCAGCAGTTACTCTGCGGACGGTCGGGGAAACACCATATATTTT
NA	TRBJ2-7	TRBV19	NA	CASSIGTSSYEQYF	TGTGCCAGTAGTATCGGGACTTCTTCCTACGAGCAGTACTTC
NA	TRBJ1-1	TRBV4-1	NA	CASSQGMPPGKTEAFF	TGCGCCAGCAGCCAAGGGATGCCACCGGGGAAGACTGAAGCTTTCTTT